This TCR beta chain originates from a study of human T cells and chemical hapten exposure. Points from the study as a whole: Sensitizing with DPC caused no change in TCRs above 1 in 1000 frequency.

This clonotype was seen at least ten times. Its antigen remains unidentified. Each CDR3 protein is one row after TCRdb ran MiXCR on the 5' RACE reads. This sample has 110,000 to 150,000 distinct CDR3 sequences, with 4.1% found just once. The CDR3 totals 16 residues. The germline V gene encodes CDR1 SGHRS and CDR2 YFSETQ. V gave up 3 bases and J gave up 0 bases, with 12 bases separating them. Unfractionated whole blood was the source of the extracted total RNA. This chain links TRBV5-1 with TRBJ1-4; possible D gene TRBD1, 5 bases. The origin of this receptor is a female donor in good health. CDR3 coding DNA: TGCGCCAGCAGCTCCGGGGGACTCACAACTAATGAAAAACTGTTTTTT. Its translation is CASSSGGLTTNEKLFF.